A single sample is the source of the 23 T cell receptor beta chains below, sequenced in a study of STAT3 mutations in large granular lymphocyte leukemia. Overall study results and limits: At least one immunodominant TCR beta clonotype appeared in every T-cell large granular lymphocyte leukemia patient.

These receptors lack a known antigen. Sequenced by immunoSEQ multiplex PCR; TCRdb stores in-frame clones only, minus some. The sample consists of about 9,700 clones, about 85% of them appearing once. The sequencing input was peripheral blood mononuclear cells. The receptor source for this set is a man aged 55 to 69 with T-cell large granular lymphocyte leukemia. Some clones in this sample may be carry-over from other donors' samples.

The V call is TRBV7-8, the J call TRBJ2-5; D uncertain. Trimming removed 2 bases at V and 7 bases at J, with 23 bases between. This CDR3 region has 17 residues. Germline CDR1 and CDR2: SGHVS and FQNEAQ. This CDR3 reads CASSLLPLNLRWGTQYF. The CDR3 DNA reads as TGTGCCAGCAGCTTATTGCCACTGAACCTGAGATGGGGGACCCAGTACTTC. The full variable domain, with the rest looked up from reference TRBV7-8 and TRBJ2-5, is GAGVSQSPRYKVAKRGQDVALRCDPISGHVSLFWYQQALGQGPEFLTYFQNEAQLDKSGLPSDRFFAERPEGSVSTLKIQRTQQEDSAVYLCASSLLPLNLRWGTQYFGPGTRLLVL.

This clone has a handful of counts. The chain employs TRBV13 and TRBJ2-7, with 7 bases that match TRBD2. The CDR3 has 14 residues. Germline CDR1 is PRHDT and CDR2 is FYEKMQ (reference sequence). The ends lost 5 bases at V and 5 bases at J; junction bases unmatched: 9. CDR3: CASSTRPAGNEQYF. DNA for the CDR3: TGTGCCAGCAGCACCCGCCCAGCGGGGAACGAGCAGTACTTC.

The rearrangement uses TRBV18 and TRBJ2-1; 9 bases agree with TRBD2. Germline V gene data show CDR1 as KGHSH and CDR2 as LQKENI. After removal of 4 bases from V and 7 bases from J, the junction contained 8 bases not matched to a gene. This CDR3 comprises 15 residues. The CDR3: CASSQIAGDRNEQFF. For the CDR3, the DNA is TGTGCCAGCTCACAAATAGCGGGAGATCGGAATGAGCAGTTCTTC.

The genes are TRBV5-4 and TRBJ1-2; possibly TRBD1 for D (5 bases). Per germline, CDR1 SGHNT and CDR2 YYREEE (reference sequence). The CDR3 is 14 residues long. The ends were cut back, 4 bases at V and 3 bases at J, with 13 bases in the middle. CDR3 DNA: TGTGCCAGCAGCCGGGGGGTTGAGGACTATGGCTACACCTTC. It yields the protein CASSRGVEDYGYTF.

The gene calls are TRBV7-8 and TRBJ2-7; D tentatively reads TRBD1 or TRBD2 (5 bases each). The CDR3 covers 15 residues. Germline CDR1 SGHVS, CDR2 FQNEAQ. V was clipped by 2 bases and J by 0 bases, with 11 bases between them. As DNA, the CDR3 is TGTGCCAGCAGCTTAAGGGACGTACCCTCCTACGAGCAGTACTTC. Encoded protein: CASSLRDVPSYEQYF.

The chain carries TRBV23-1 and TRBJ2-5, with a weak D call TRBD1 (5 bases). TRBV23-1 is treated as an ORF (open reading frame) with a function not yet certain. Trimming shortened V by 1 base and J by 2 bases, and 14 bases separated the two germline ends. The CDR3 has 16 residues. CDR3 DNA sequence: TGCGCCAGCAGTCAATTCTTCACGGACAAACAAGAGACCCAGTACTTC. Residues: CASSQFFTDKQETQYF.

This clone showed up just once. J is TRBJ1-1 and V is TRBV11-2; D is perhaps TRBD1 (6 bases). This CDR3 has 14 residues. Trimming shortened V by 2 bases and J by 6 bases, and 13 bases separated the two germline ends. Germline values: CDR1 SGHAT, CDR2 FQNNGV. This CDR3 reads CASSLPGANAEAFF. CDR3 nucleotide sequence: TGTGCCAGCAGCTTACCGGGGGCAAACGCTGAAGCTTTCTTT.

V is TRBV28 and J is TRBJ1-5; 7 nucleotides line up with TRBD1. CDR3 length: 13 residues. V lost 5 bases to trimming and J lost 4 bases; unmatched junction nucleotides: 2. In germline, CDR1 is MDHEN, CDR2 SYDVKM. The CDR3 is CASSTTGNQPQHF. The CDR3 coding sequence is TGTGCCAGCAGTACGACAGGGAATCAGCCCCAGCATTTT.

CDR3 DNA: TGTGCCAGCAGCCAAGGTCCCTCTTGGAGTAATGAGCAGTTCTTC. Its translation: CASSQGPSWSNEQFF. The chain combines TRBV14 with TRBJ2-1, with D hard to call. Germline lookup yields CDR1 SGHDN and CDR2 FVKESK. The length of the CDR3 is 15 residues. V was clipped by 1 base and J by 7 bases, with 14 bases between them.

CDR3 nucleotides: TGTGCCAGCTCACAACAGCTGAACACCGGGGAGCTGTTTTTT. It codes for CASSQQLNTGELFF. This chain joins TRBV18 and TRBJ2-2; D unresolved. V was shortened by 4 bases and J by 1 base, with 7 bases between the two germline ends. The CDR3 extends over 14 amino acids. Germline V gene lookup returns CDR1 KGHSH and CDR2 LQKENI.

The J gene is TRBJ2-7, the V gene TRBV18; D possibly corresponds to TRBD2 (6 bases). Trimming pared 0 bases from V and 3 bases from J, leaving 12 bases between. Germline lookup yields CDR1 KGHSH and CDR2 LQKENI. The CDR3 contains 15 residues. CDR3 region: CASSPPGTPNYEQYF. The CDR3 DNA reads TGTGCCAGCTCACCACCGGGGACTCCCAACTACGAGCAGTACTTC.

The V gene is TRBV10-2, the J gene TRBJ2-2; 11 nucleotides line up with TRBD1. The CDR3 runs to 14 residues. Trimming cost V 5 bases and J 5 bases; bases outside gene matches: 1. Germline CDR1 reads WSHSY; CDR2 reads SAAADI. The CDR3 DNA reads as TGCGCCAGCAGTTGGGACAGGGGGACCGGGGAGCTGTTTTTT. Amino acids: CASSWDRGTGELFF.

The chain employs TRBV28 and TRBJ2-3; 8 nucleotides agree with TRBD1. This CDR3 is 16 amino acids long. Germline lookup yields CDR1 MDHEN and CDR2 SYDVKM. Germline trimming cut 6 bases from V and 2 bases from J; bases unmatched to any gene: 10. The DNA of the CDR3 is TGTGCCAGCAGCCCCACGGACAGGGAGGACACAGATACGCAGTATTTT. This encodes CASSPTDREDTDTQYF.

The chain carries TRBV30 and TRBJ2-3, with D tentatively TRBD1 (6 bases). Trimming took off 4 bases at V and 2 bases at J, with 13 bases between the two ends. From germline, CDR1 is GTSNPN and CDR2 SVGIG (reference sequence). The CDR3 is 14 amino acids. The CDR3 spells CAWTRTEHTDTQYF. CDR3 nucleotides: TGTGCCTGGACGCGGACAGAGCACACAGATACGCAGTATTTT.

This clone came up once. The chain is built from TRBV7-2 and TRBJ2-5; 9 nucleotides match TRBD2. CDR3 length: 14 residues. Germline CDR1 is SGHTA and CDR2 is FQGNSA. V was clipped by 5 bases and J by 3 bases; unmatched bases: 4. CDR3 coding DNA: TGTGCCAGCAGCCGTCAGCGGGGGGAAGAGACCCAGTACTTC. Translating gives CASSRQRGEETQYF.

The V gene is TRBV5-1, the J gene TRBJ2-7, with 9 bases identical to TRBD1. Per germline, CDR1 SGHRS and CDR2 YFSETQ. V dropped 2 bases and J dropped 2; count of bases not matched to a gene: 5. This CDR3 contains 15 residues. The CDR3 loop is CASSLLGQGPYEQYF. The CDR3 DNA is TGCGCCAGCAGCTTATTGGGACAGGGACCCTACGAGCAGTACTTC.

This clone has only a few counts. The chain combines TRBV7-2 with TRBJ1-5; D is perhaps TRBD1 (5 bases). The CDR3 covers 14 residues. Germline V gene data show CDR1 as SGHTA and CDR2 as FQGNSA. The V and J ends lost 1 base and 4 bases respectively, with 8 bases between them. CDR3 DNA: TGTGCCAGCAGCTTAGGCAGGGCGAATCAGCCCCAGCATTTT. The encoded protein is CASSLGRANQPQHF. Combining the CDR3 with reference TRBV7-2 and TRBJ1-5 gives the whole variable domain GAGVSQSPSNKVTEKGKDVELRCDPISGHTALYWYRQSLGQGLEFLIYFQGNSAPDKSGLPSDRFSAERTGGSVSTLTIQRTQQEDSAVYLCASSLGRANQPQHFGDGTRLSIL.

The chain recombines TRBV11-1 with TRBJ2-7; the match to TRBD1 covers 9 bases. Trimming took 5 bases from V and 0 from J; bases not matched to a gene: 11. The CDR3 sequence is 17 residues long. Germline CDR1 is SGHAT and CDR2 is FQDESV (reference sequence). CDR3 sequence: CASSRTAGTGSSYEQYF. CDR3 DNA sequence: TGTGCCAGCAGCCGAACTGCCGGGACAGGGTCCTCCTACGAGCAGTACTTC. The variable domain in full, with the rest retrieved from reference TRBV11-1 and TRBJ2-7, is EAEVAQSPRYKITEKSQAVAFWCDPISGHATLYWYRQILGQGPELLVQFQDESVVDDSQLPKDRFSAERLKGVDSTLKIQPAELGDSAMYLCASSRTAGTGSSYEQYFGPGTRLTVT.

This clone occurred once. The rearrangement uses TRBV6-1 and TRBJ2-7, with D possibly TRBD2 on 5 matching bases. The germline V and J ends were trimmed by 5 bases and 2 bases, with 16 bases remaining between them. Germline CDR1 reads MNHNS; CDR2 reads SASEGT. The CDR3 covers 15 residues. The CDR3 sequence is CASSQLGLAPYEQYF. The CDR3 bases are TGTGCCAGCAGTCAACTAGGACTGGCGCCCTACGAGCAGTACTTC.

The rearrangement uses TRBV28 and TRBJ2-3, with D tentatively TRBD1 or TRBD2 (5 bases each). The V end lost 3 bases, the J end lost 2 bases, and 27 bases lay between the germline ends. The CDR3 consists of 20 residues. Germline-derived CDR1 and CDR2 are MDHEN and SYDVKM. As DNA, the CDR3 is TGTGCCAGCAGTTTGAGCCCCACATCCCCCGGGACCTCCGCCACAGATACGCAGTATTTT. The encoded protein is CASSLSPTSPGTSATDTQYF.

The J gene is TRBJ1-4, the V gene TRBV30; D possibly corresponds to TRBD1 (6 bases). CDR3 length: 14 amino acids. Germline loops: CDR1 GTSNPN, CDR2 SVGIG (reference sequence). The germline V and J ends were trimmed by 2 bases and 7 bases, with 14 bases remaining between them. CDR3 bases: TGTGCCTGGAGTAAAGGAGGGGGGGGTGAAAAACTGTTTTTT. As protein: CAWSKGGGGEKLFF. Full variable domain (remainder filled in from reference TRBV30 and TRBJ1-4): SQTIHQWPATLVQPVGSPLSLECTVEGTSNPNLYWYRQAAGRGLQLLFYSVGIGQISSEVPQNLSASRPQDRQFILSSKKLLLSDSGFYLCAWSKGGGGEKLFFGSGTQLSVL.

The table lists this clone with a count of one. As DNA, the CDR3 is TGTGCCAGCAGTAGGACAGGGACTGAGACCCAGTACTTC. Protein product: CASSRTGTETQYF. The chain carries TRBV5-4 and TRBJ2-5, with 8 positions matching TRBD1. CDR3 length: 13 amino acids. Germline assignment: CDR1 SGHNT and CDR2 YYREEE (reference sequence). J gave up 5 bases and V 5 bases, and 5 bases lay outside the gene matches.

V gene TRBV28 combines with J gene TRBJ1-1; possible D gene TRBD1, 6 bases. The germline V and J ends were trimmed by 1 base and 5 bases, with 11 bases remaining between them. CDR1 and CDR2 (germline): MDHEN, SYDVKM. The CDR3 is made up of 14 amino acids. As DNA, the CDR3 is TGTGCCAGCAGTTTATTGGGGGCGAGAACTGAAGCTTTCTTT. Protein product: CASSLLGARTEAFF.